The 27 T cell receptor beta chains presented below share a single source sample, sequenced in a study of blood T cell repertoires in COVID-19. Sequencing was performed with immunoSEQ multiplex PCR; in TCRdb, only in-frame clones are kept and a portion is missing. The data contain 250,000 to 350,000 clones, 89% of them singletons. Sequencing was performed on peripheral blood. These receptor sequences come from a woman in her thirties or forties who had recovered from COVID-19.

V usage is TRBV28 and J usage is TRBJ2-5, with a weak D call TRBD2 (6 bases). The CDR3 has 17 amino acids. Trimming cost V 4 bases and J 1 base, with 19 bases left between them. Looked up from germline, CDR1 is MDHEN and CDR2 is SYDVKM. CDR3 in DNA: TGTGCCAGCAGTTACCATCAGGGCCAGGGAGGCCAAGAGACCCAGTACTTC. Amino acid sequence: CASSYHQGQGGQETQYF.

The chain employs TRBV6-2 or TRBV6-3 and TRBJ1-5, with 7 bases that match TRBD1. V was clipped by 4 bases and J by 1 base; unmatched bases: 1. Germline CDR1 reads MNHEY; CDR2 reads SVGEGT. CDR3 length equals 14 residues. CDR3: CASSSTGSNQPQHF. For the CDR3, the DNA is TGTGCCAGCAGTTCGACAGGGAGCAATCAGCCCCAGCATTTT.

This chain uses TRBV27 with TRBJ2-5, with 11 bases fitting TRBD2. Germline V CDR1 and CDR2: MNHEY, SMNVEV (reference sequence). The length of the CDR3 is 18 residues. The V gene end was trimmed by 5 bases and the J gene end by 5 bases; junction bases not matched to a gene: 16. The CDR3 sequence: CASSPGRAFSSGRETQYF. The CDR3 DNA reads TGTGCCAGCAGTCCCGGACGGGCTTTTTCTAGCGGGAGGGAGACCCAGTACTTC.

CDR3 nucleotide sequence: TGTGCCATCAGTGACCGGACAGGGGCCGGAAACACCATATATTTT. Translated: CAISDRTGAGNTIYF. This sequence joins TRBV10-3 and TRBJ1-3, with 9 bases lining up with TRBD1. The J segment lost 4 bases and the V segment lost 3 bases, leaving 4 bases of the junction unmatched. The CDR3 length is 15 residues. Per the germline V gene, CDR1 is ENHRY and CDR2 is SYGVKD.

The chain combines TRBV5-1 with TRBJ2-5, with D perhaps matching TRBD2 (6 bases). Trimming pared 4 bases from V and 1 base from J, leaving 20 bases between. From germline, CDR1 is SGHRS and CDR2 YFSETQ. This CDR3 region has 17 residues. The CDR3 nucleotides are TGCGCCAGCAGCCCGCCCACCTTGGCGGGATCCCAAGAGACCCAGTACTTC. This gives the protein CASSPPTLAGSQETQYF.

The chain carries TRBV27 and TRBJ2-2; maybe TRBD1 (5 bases). Germline CDR1 is MNHEY and CDR2 is SMNVEV (reference sequence). Between the trimmed V and J ends, which lost 5 bases and 7 bases, there was a span of 11 bases. This CDR3 contains 13 residues. The CDR3 loop reads CASSRQGNGELFF. The CDR3 bases are TGTGCCAGCAGTCGCCAGGGAAACGGGGAGCTGTTTTTT.

J is TRBJ1-2 and V is TRBV25-1, with a weak D call TRBD1 (6 bases). Germline CDR1 reads MGHDK; CDR2 reads SYGVNS. The ends were cut back, 4 bases at V and 1 base at J, with 13 bases in the middle. The CDR3 has 15 amino acids. The CDR3 DNA sequence: TGTGCCAGCAGTGCCCCGGGACACCTTAACTATGGCTACACCTTC. Translating it yields CASSAPGHLNYGYTF.

This clone was detected only once. The V call is TRBV5-1, the J call TRBJ2-7; a weak D match, TRBD1 (6 bases). Trimming shortened V by 0 bases and J by 2 bases, and 9 bases separated the two germline ends. The length of the CDR3 is 14 residues. CDR1 SGHRS and CDR2 YFSETQ come from the germline V gene. CDR3 sequence reads: CASSLGTATYEQYF. In DNA, the CDR3 is TGCGCCAGCAGCTTGGGGACAGCGACCTACGAGCAGTACTTC.

There are many counts of this clone. V and J are TRBV5-1 and TRBJ2-2; 8 bases are shared with TRBD1. With V trimmed by 3 bases and J by 2 bases, 6 bases remained unmatched. The CDR3 has 16 amino acids. The germline V gene has CDR1 SGHRS and CDR2 YFSETQ. The chain's CDR3 is CASSSHRGINTGELFF. The CDR3 DNA reads as TGCGCCAGCAGCTCCCACAGGGGGATAAACACCGGGGAGCTGTTTTTT.

In this sample, this clone turned up once. This chain links TRBV6-5 with TRBJ2-1, with TRBD2 identical over 7 bases. Germline lookup yields CDR1 MNHEY and CDR2 SVGAGI. This CDR3 spans 15 amino acids. The V segment lost 7 bases and the J segment 9 bases; nucleotides outside the gene matches: 15. The CDR3 here is CASIPGTTGSGEQFF. The CDR3 nucleotides read TGTGCCAGCATCCCGGGGACTACCGGAAGTGGTGAGCAGTTCTTC.

This clone was found once. This chain connects TRBV7-9 to TRBJ1-2; no clear D. The CDR3 contains 14 residues. V was trimmed by 2 bases and J by 2 bases, leaving 9 bases between them. Germline V gives CDR1 SEHNR, CDR2 FQNEAQ (reference sequence). CDR3 DNA sequence: TGTGCCAGCAGCTTAACTCCGGTAAACTATGGCTACACCTTC. Amino acids: CASSLTPVNYGYTF. Full variable domain (outside the CDR3, taken from reference TRBV7-9 and TRBJ1-2): DTGVSQNPRHKITKRGQNVTFRCDPISEHNRLYWYRQTLGQGPEFLTYFQNEAQLEKSRLLSDRFSAERPKGSFSTLEIQRTEQGDSAMYLCASSLTPVNYGYTFGSGTRLTVV.

This rearrangement joins TRBV28 to TRBJ2-7; tentatively, D is TRBD1 (7 bases). Trimming shortened V by 6 bases and J by 6 bases, and 21 bases separated the two germline ends. Germline loops: CDR1 MDHEN, CDR2 SYDVKM. The CDR3 is 15 amino acids. In DNA form, the CDR3 reads TGTGCCAGCAGCCTCGGCGGGACAGCCCACTCCGAGCAGTACTTC. This sequence encodes CASSLGGTAHSEQYF.

The chain uses TRBV6-6 and TRBJ2-4; the D gene is possibly TRBD2 (6 bases). In germline, CDR1 is MNHNY, CDR2 SVGAGI (reference sequence). The V and J ends lost 0 bases and 3 bases respectively, with 9 bases between them. This CDR3 region has 15 residues. CDR3 sequence: CASSYSGGGKNIQYF. CDR3 DNA: TGTGCCAGCAGTTACTCGGGGGGAGGCAAAAACATTCAGTACTTC.

V and J are TRBV4-1 and TRBJ1-3; the match to TRBD1 covers 8 bases. V lost 3 bases and J lost 0; bases outside the gene matches: 7. The CDR3 has 17 residues. The germline V gene has CDR1 MGHRA and CDR2 YSYEKL. The chain's CDR3 is CASSQTGTGDSGNTIYF. As DNA, the CDR3 is TGCGCCAGCAGCCAGACCGGGACAGGAGACTCTGGAAACACCATATATTTT.

The chain combines TRBV6-5 with TRBJ2-7; 10 bases line up with TRBD1. V was pared by 0 bases and J by 6 bases, with 5 bases of the junction left unmatched. Germline assignment: CDR1 MNHEY and CDR2 SVGAGI. The CDR3 has 15 residues. This CDR3 reads CASSYSGTGDGEQYF. The CDR3 DNA sequence: TGTGCCAGCAGTTACTCCGGGACAGGGGATGGCGAGCAGTACTTC.

This chain uses TRBV5-6 with TRBJ2-7; D not resolved. Looked up from germline, CDR1 is SGHDT and CDR2 is YYEEEE. Between the trimmed V and J ends, which lost 7 bases and 0 bases, there was a span of 14 bases. This CDR3 region has 14 residues. Here the CDR3 DNA reads TGTGCCAGCGGGTCGCGGCAGAGCTCCTACGAGCAGTACTTC. As protein: CASGSRQSSYEQYF.

V gene TRBV5-1 combines with J gene TRBJ2-1; 12 nucleotides match TRBD2. Germline assignment: CDR1 SGHRS and CDR2 YFSETQ. J was trimmed by 9 bases and V by 0 bases; bases with no gene match: 4. The CDR3 totals 15 residues. The CDR3 sequence is CASSLGLAGASEQFF. The DNA of the CDR3 is TGCGCCAGCAGCTTGGGACTAGCGGGAGCTTCTGAGCAGTTCTTC.

This clone has only one observation. The chain carries TRBV5-4 and TRBJ1-3; D is uncertain. The CDR3 has 15 residues. The germline gives CDR1 SGHNT, CDR2 YYREEE (reference sequence). V was pared by 2 bases and J by 4 bases, with 13 bases between. CDR3 in DNA: TGTGCCAGCAGCTTTGGTGGGGAGGCCGGAAACACCATATATTTT. It is translated as CASSFGGEAGNTIYF.

Comments on this clone: The sample carries other DNA sequences with the same CDR3. This chain uses TRBV11-2 with TRBJ2-3; D might be TRBD1 (6 bases). Per germline, CDR1 SGHAT and CDR2 FQNNGV. The CDR3 loop spans 13 amino acids. Trimming cost V 5 bases and J 5 bases, with 11 bases left between them. CDR3 DNA: TGTGCCAGCAGCCTGGACAGAGGAGATACGCAGTATTTT. Translation gives CASSLDRGDTQYF.

The CDR3 coding sequence is TGTGCCAGCACCAAGTGGGGGGGTGAAGGGGTTAATGGCTACACCTTC. It specifies CASTKWGGEGVNGYTF. The rearrangement joins TRBV2 to TRBJ1-2; D is perhaps TRBD1 (5 bases). The V and J ends lost 7 bases and 6 bases respectively, with 24 bases between them. This CDR3 has 16 amino acids. Germline V gene lookup returns CDR1 SNHLY and CDR2 FYNNEI.

The chain is built from TRBV28 and TRBJ2-2; 10 nucleotides align to TRBD2. Germline V gene sequence: CDR1 MDHEN, CDR2 SYDVKM. The V segment lost 6 bases and the J segment 3 bases; nucleotides outside the gene matches: 4. The CDR3 has 15 residues. The CDR3 sequence: CASSPLAGYTGELFF. CDR3 sequence (DNA): TGTGCCAGCAGCCCACTAGCGGGGTACACCGGGGAGCTGTTTTTT.

The chain is built from TRBV6-5 and TRBJ2-1; the match to TRBD1 covers 9 bases. Looked up from germline, CDR1 is MNHEY and CDR2 is SVGAGI. V gave up 6 bases and J gave up 0 bases; unmatched junction bases: 3. The CDR3 sequence is 15 residues long. CDR3 sequence reads: CASRLGQGSYNEQFF. The CDR3 nucleotides are TGTGCCAGCAGGCTGGGACAGGGCTCCTACAATGAGCAGTTCTTC.

The chain carries TRBV5-6 and TRBJ1-2, with 8 bases matching TRBD1. In germline, CDR1 is SGHDT, CDR2 YYEEEE. This CDR3 is 16 amino acids long. The V and J ends lost 4 bases and 2 bases, in that order; junction bases with no gene match: 10. CDR3 sequence (DNA): TGTGCCAGCAGCGTAGACAGGGGATGGATGAACTATGGCTACACCTTC. It translates to CASSVDRGWMNYGYTF.

The chain couples TRBV20-1 to TRBJ1-5; no clear D gene. This CDR3 is built from 16 residues. Per the germline V gene, CDR1 is DFQATT and CDR2 is SNEGSKA (reference sequence). V shed 5 bases and J shed 0 bases, with 17 bases lying between them. The CDR3 here is CSAGGWEGYSNQPQHF. The CDR3 bases are TGCAGTGCTGGTGGGTGGGAGGGTTATAGCAATCAGCCCCAGCATTTT.

The V call is TRBV5-4, the J call TRBJ2-7; TRBD1 is a possible D gene (5 bases). The ends were cut back, 1 base at V and 2 bases at J, with 13 bases in the middle. This CDR3 contains 15 residues. Per the germline V gene, CDR1 is SGHNT and CDR2 is YYREEE (reference sequence). CDR3 DNA: TGTGCCAGCAGCTTGAAGGGGCAGCCCCCCTACGAGCAGTACTTC. Translated: CASSLKGQPPYEQYF. Based on the CDR3 plus reference TRBV5-4 and TRBJ2-7, the full variable domain is ETGVTQSPTHLIKTRGQQVTLRCSSQSGHNTVSWYQQALGQGPQFIFQYYREEENGRGNFPPRFSGLQFPNYSSELNVNALELDDSALYLCASSLKGQPPYEQYFGPGTRLTVT.

The V and J genes are TRBV5-1 and TRBJ1-4; unclear D gene. Trimming left V 0 bases short and J 8 bases short, with 11 bases between. Germline V gene lookup returns CDR1 SGHRS and CDR2 YFSETQ. This CDR3 contains 14 residues. The CDR3 region has the DNA TGCGCCAGCAGCTTGGATGGGAGGAAGGAAAAACTGTTTTTT. Protein: CASSLDGRKEKLFF. Complete variable domain (other parts from reference TRBV5-1 and TRBJ1-4): KAGVTQTPRYLIKTRGQQVTLSCSPISGHRSVSWYQQTPGQGLQFLFEYFSETQRNKGNFPGRFSGRQFSNSRSEMNVSTLELGDSALYLCASSLDGRKEKLFFGSGTQLSVL.

The rearrangement joins TRBV4-1 to TRBJ2-7; 9 bases are a match to TRBD1. CDR3 length: 15 amino acids. V lost 9 bases and J lost 5; bases outside the gene matches: 14. CDR1 and CDR2 from the germline V gene are MGHRA and YSYEKL. In DNA form, the CDR3 reads TGCGCCAGGACCCACCCCGATACAGGGGGCCACGAGCAGTACTTC. This sequence encodes CARTHPDTGGHEQYF.